This T cell receptor beta chain was identified during a study of breast tumors, draining lymph nodes, adjacent tissues. Via MiXCR, TCRdb re-called the multiplex PCR reads, giving one row per CDR3 protein. The data hold some 200,000 distinct CDR3 sequences, with 25% to 40% observed a single time. This clonotype has at least ten counts. Antigen: not known. Breast cancer patients provided tissue from their axillary draining lymph nodes. Germline values: CDR1 SGHDN, CDR2 FVKESK. V was trimmed by 3 bases and J by 6 bases, leaving 7 bases between them. CDR3 length: 12 amino acids. Findings and caveats of the study: Tumor TCR diversity was below lymph nodes but above nontumor tissue. Most tumor T cells seemingly derive from lymph node, then expand in tumor. Luminal-like breast cancer showed significantly greater tumor-nontumor repertoire similarity than basal-like breast cancer did. Tumor T cell lymph node origin was a supported hypothesis, not proven.

This clonotype was obtained from a female donor with breast cancer. Some clones in this sample may be carry-over from other donors' samples. The J gene is TRBJ2-3, the V gene TRBV14; no firm D call. Input material: axillary lymph node tissue. CDR3: CASSQSGDTQYF. In DNA, the CDR3 is TGTGCCAGCAGCCAGAGTGGGGATACGCAGTATTTT.